Below are 15 T cell receptor beta chains sequenced from a single sample in a study of metastatic and nonmetastatic thyroid tumors. TCRdb re-called the PCR reads with MiXCR. The sample gives about 40,000 clones, roughly 27% of which show up once; over 8% is in the top ten. All patients reached thyroid surgery having received no treatment beforehand. The sequencing input was blood. The receptors come from a male donor with papillary thyroid cancer or a benign thyroid nodule (not recorded which). Some clones in this sample may be carry-over from other donors' samples.

J is TRBJ2-3 and V is TRBV2; a weak D match, TRBD2 (7 bases). V was pared by 6 bases and J by 2 bases, with 15 bases between. The germline V gene has CDR1 SNHLY and CDR2 FYNNEI. This CDR3 has 15 residues. The CDR3: CASRRGAVNTDTQYF. The DNA for the CDR3 is TGTGCCAGCAGACGGGGGGCTGTGAACACAGATACGCAGTATTTT.

This clone has only a few counts. A single base separates this from a much larger clone, so it may be a read error. The rearrangement uses TRBV7-6 and TRBJ1-1; D ambiguous. V lost 10 bases and J 2 bases, leaving 8 bases between the germline ends. The CDR3 consists of 11 residues. Germline V gene lookup returns CDR1 SGHVS and CDR2 FNYEAQ. The CDR3 loop is CATGSNTEAFF. The CDR3, as DNA: TGTGCCACGGGATCTAACACTGAAGCTTTCTTT.

This clone was detected only a few times. The chain uses TRBV6-2 or TRBV6-3 and TRBJ1-6; perhaps TRBD1 as D (5 bases). Germline V gene sequence: CDR1 MNHEY, CDR2 SVGEGT. Trimming stripped 4 bases from V and 5 bases from J, with 9 bases between. This CDR3 is built from 14 residues. The CDR3 region has the DNA TGTGCCAGCAGTTCGACAGTGAATAATTCACCCCTCCACTTT. This codes for CASSSTVNNSPLHF.

This chain connects TRBV3-1 to TRBJ2-1; 7 bases fit TRBD2. Germline V CDR1 and CDR2: LGHDT, YNNKEL (reference sequence). With V trimmed by 1 base and J by 8 bases, 8 bases remained unmatched. CDR3 length equals 15 residues. CDR3 amino acids: CASSQVCGSVHEQFF. The CDR3 DNA is TGTGCCAGCAGCCAAGTGTGCGGGAGCGTCCATGAGCAGTTCTTC.

This clone occurred many times. The chain is built from TRBV12-3 or TRBV12-4 and TRBJ2-5; D gene unclear. This CDR3 contains 12 residues. Trimming took off 5 bases at V and 4 bases at J, with 8 bases between the two ends. CDR3 sequence: CASSPGTETQYF. DNA for the CDR3: TGTGCCAGCAGTCCTGGCACAGAGACCCAGTACTTC.

This clone was found many times. Here the CDR3 reads CASSAQTSPGTGELFF. For the CDR3, the DNA is TGTGCCAGCAGTGCCCAAACTAGTCCGGGCACCGGGGAGCTGTTTTTT. The chain is built from TRBV6-1 and TRBJ2-2; D possibly corresponds to TRBD2 (5 bases). This CDR3 contains 16 residues. The V and J ends lost 4 bases and 4 bases respectively, with 16 bases between them. Germline assignment: CDR1 MNHNS and CDR2 SASEGT.

As for this clone: A read error may produce the germline difference seen at one junction end. The rearrangement uses TRBV11-2 and TRBJ2-1; D is ambiguous. The V gene's germline CDR1 is SGHAT and CDR2 FQNNGV. The length of the CDR3 is 14 residues. The CDR3 reads CASSPPMAYNVQFF. The CDR3 DNA sequence: TGTGCCAGCAGCCCCCCTATGGCGTATAATGTGCAGTTCTTC. The variable domain in full, with the rest retrieved from reference TRBV11-2 and TRBJ2-1, is EAGVAQSPRYKIIEKRQSVAFWCNPISGHATLYWYQQILGQGPKLLIQFQNNGVVDDSQLPKDRFSAERLKGVDSTLKIQPAKLEDSAVYLCASSPPMAYNVQFFGPGTRLTVL.

In its sample, this clone was seen many times. This chain links TRBV24-1 with TRBJ1-1; D call uncertain. The CDR3 contains 13 residues. V was shortened by 3 bases and J by 0 bases, with 4 bases between the two germline ends. CDR1 and CDR2 from the germline V gene are KGHDR and SFDVKD. CDR3: CATSDGVNTEAFF. For the CDR3, the DNA is TGTGCCACCAGTGATGGGGTGAACACTGAAGCTTTCTTT.

At least ten counts were recorded for this clone. The gene calls are TRBV5-4 and TRBJ2-7; 10 positions match TRBD1. CDR1 is SGHNT and CDR2 is YYREEE in the germline V gene (reference sequence). With V trimmed by 4 bases and J by 5 bases, 3 bases remained unmatched. This CDR3 has 13 amino acids. Here the CDR3 DNA reads TGTGCCAGCAGCCGAGGACAGGGGGACGAGCAGTACTTC. Translating it yields CASSRGQGDEQYF.

This clone was observed at least ten times. This could be a read error, since a much larger clone is one nucleotide away. Other DNA sequences in the sample encode the same CDR3. This sequence joins TRBV6-1 and TRBJ1-5; D is undetermined. The CDR3 is 12 amino acids. Per germline, CDR1 MNHNS and CDR2 SASEGT. The V and J ends lost 7 bases and 4 bases respectively, with 8 bases between them. CDR3 region: CASNFRNQPQHF. The DNA for the CDR3 is TGTGCCAGCAATTTCAGGAATCAGCCCCAGCATTTT.

The sample holds many counts of this clone. The chain uses TRBV5-1 and TRBJ2-5; 12 positions match TRBD1. Trimming removed 2 bases from V and 6 bases from J; junction bases left unmatched: 8. Germline CDR1 and CDR2: SGHRS and YFSETQ. This CDR3 has 16 amino acids. For the CDR3, the DNA is TGCGCCAGCAGCTTTCCGGGACAGGGGGCAATCAAGACCCAGTACTTC. Protein product: CASSFPGQGAIKTQYF.

The CDR3 nucleotides are TGTGCCAGCAGCTTGACAGGGGGAACCTACGAGCAGTACTTC. This translates into CASSLTGGTYEQYF. This chain uses TRBV7-6 with TRBJ2-7; 9 bases match TRBD1. The CDR3 runs 14 residues. Looked up from germline, CDR1 is SGHVS and CDR2 is FNYEAQ. With 3 bases clipped from V and 2 bases from J, the junction kept 2 bases outside the gene matches.

In this sample, this clone turned up a few times. J is TRBJ1-5 and V is TRBV19, with D hard to call. Trimming took 6 bases from V and 5 from J, leaving 17 bases between them. Germline lookup yields CDR1 LNHDA and CDR2 SQIVND (reference sequence). This CDR3 has 15 residues. In nucleotides, the CDR3 is TGTGCCAGTAGGACGCCCGGGTTGCGTTATCAGCCCCAGCATTTT. This encodes CASRTPGLRYQPQHF.

This clone showed up just a few times. This rearrangement joins TRBV2 to TRBJ2-7; no definite D call. V was trimmed by 6 bases and J by 4 bases, leaving 7 bases between them. From germline, CDR1 is SNHLY and CDR2 FYNNEI. CDR3 length: 11 residues. The CDR3 region has the DNA TGTGCCAGCAGACCCGTATACGAGCAGTACTTC. As protein: CASRPVYEQYF.

This clone has just a few counts. The V gene is TRBV27, the J gene TRBJ2-7, with 10 bases that match TRBD1. CDR1 is MNHEY and CDR2 is SMNVEV in the germline V gene (reference sequence). Germline trimming cut 5 bases from V and 7 bases from J; bases unmatched to any gene: 8. CDR3 length: 14 amino acids. The CDR3 reads CASSPPGQGREQYF. The CDR3 region has the DNA TGTGCCAGCAGTCCCCCGGGACAGGGGCGGGAGCAGTACTTC.